This T cell receptor beta chain was retrieved from a study of response to subunit inactivated influenza vaccine. TCRdb re-analysed the RT-PCR reads in MiXCR, keeping a single row per CDR3 protein. The sample shows about 620,000 distinct CDR3 sequences, over 9.5% of them seen only once. The J segment lost 7 bases and the V segment lost 3 bases, leaving 15 bases of the junction unmatched. CDR3 length equals 18 residues. The germline gives CDR1 SGHAT, CDR2 FQDESV (reference sequence). Study-wide results and caveats: Authors suggested each seasonal flu vaccination may recruit only limited numbers of new T cells.

This clonotype has more than one count but fewer than ten. Its antigen is currently unknown. The TCR comes from a man aged 45-60 years who received an inactivated influenza vaccine. The V gene is TRBV11-1, the J gene TRBJ2-2; TRBD1 matches at 9 bases. The sample consisted of PBMCs from blood, taken on the day of vaccination. The CDR3, as DNA: TGTGCCAGCAGCTTGAGGGGACCCGGGACAGGGCCACACGGGGAGCTGTTTTTT. Amino acids: CASSLRGPGTGPHGELFF.